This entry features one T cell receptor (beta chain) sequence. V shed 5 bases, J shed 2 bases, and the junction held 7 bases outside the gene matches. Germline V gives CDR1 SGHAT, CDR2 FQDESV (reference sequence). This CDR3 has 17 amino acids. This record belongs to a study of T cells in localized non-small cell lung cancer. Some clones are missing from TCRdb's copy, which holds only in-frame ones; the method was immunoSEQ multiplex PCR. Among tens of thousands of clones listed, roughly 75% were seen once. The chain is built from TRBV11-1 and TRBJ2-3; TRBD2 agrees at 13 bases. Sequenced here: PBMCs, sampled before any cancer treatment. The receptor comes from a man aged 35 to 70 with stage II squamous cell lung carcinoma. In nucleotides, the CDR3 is TGTGCCAGCAGCATCGGGACTAGCGGGGTTCTCACAGATACGCAGTATTTT. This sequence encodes CASSIGTSGVLTDTQYF.